A single sample gave rise to the 11 T cell receptor beta chains below, sequenced in a study of blood T cell repertoires in COVID-19. Here immunoSEQ multiplex PCR was the method, and the copy in TCRdb shows in-frame clones only, minus some. Here the sample spans around 190,000 clones, 70% to 90% being singletons. Sequencing was done on a sample of peripheral blood. These receptors originate from a woman at least 80 years old with acute or convalescent COVID-19.

The rearrangement uses TRBV10-3 and TRBJ2-7, with TRBD2 as a possible D gene (5 bases). From germline, CDR1 is ENHRY and CDR2 SYGVKD. The CDR3 is 15 residues long. V lost 0 bases to trimming and J lost 2 bases, with 11 bases between them. As DNA, the CDR3 is TGTGCCATCAGTGAGTCAACTAGTCCTACCTACGAGCAGTACTTC. It specifies CAISESTSPTYEQYF.

The chain combines TRBV28 with TRBJ2-4; 8 bases agree with TRBD1. Germline CDR1 reads MDHEN; CDR2 reads SYDVKM. The junction had 16 bases not matched to a gene; V was cut back by 10 bases and J by 14 bases. The CDR3 consists of 13 residues. The CDR3 DNA follows: TGTGCCACCCGGGGGCAGGGGGCGTCGAAAAAGTACTTC. This encodes CATRGQGASKKYF.

This clone was counted only a few times. V is TRBV27 and J is TRBJ1-4; 8 nucleotides align to TRBD1. With 5 bases clipped from V and 7 bases from J, the junction kept 6 bases outside the gene matches. The CDR3 is 14 amino acids. CDR1 and CDR2 from the germline V gene are MNHEY and SMNVEV (reference sequence). This CDR3 reads CASSLTGVGEKLFF. The CDR3 bases are TGTGCCAGCAGTCTGACAGGGGTCGGTGAAAAACTGTTTTTT.

The chain employs TRBV5-4 and TRBJ2-4; TRBD2 matches at 7 bases. Unmatched junction bases numbered 7, after V lost 3 bases and J lost 4 bases. Looked up from germline, CDR1 is SGHNT and CDR2 is YYREEE (reference sequence). This CDR3 has 15 residues. CDR3 residues: CASSYPSGVKNIQYF. Written as DNA, the CDR3 is TGTGCCAGCAGCTATCCTAGCGGAGTAAAAAACATTCAGTACTTC.

The chain couples TRBV5-1 to TRBJ1-2; D unresolved. The CDR3 loop spans 14 amino acids. The V and J ends lost 4 bases and 2 bases respectively, with 12 bases between them. Germline loops: CDR1 SGHRS, CDR2 YFSETQ. CDR3 in DNA: TGCGCCAGCAGCGATTTGAACCTAAACTATGGCTACACCTTC. It translates to CASSDLNLNYGYTF.

J is TRBJ1-4 and V is TRBV7-9; TRBD1 agrees at 7 bases. CDR3 length: 17 amino acids. With V trimmed by 5 bases and J by 0 bases, 9 bases remained unmatched. The germline gives CDR1 SEHNR, CDR2 FQNEAQ (reference sequence). CDR3 nucleotide sequence: TGTGCCAGCAGCCTCCCGGACAGGACAGCAACTAATGAAAAACTGTTTTTT. It codes for CASSLPDRTATNEKLFF.

CDR3 sequence (DNA): TGTGCCAGCAGCGTGACTAGCGGGAGGGCCTTGGAGACCCAGTACTTC. This sequence encodes CASSVTSGRALETQYF. This chain links TRBV7-2 with TRBJ2-5, with TRBD2 identical over 14 bases. V lost 5 bases and J lost 5; bases outside the gene matches: 7. Germline-derived CDR1 and CDR2 are SGHTA and FQGNSA. This CDR3 is built from 16 residues. Supplemented by reference TRBV7-2 and TRBJ2-5, the full variable domain reads GAGVSQSPSNKVTEKGKDVELRCDPISGHTALYWYRQSLGQGLEFLIYFQGNSAPDKSGLPSDRFSAERTGGSVSTLTIQRTQQEDSAVYLCASSVTSGRALETQYFGPGTRLLVL.

The chain has TRBV11-3 and TRBJ2-1, with 7 bases matching TRBD2. Germline loops: CDR1 SGHNT, CDR2 YENEEA. This CDR3 spans 17 amino acids. Trimming cost V 5 bases and J 6 bases; bases outside gene matches: 16. The chain's CDR3 is CASSHPLMGEGSNEQFF. In DNA, the CDR3 is TGTGCCAGCAGCCACCCTTTGATGGGGGAGGGTAGCAATGAGCAGTTCTTC.

CDR3 loop: CASSLVLRYNEQFF. The CDR3 DNA sequence: TGTGCCAGCAGCTTAGTTTTGCGGTACAATGAGCAGTTCTTC. The rearrangement uses TRBV11-2 and TRBJ2-1; no clear D. The germline V and J ends were trimmed by 1 base and 4 bases, with 8 bases remaining between them. CDR1 is SGHAT and CDR2 is FQNNGV in the germline V gene. CDR3 length: 14 residues.

The chain is built from TRBV5-1 and TRBJ2-1; the match to TRBD2 covers 7 bases. CDR1 SGHRS and CDR2 YFSETQ come from the germline V gene. The CDR3 contains 15 residues. After removal of 2 bases from V and 2 bases from J, the junction contained 4 bases not matched to a gene. The CDR3 protein is CASSFGRNTYNEQFF. CDR3 DNA: TGCGCCAGCAGCTTCGGGAGGAATACCTACAATGAGCAGTTCTTC.

This sequence joins TRBV15 and TRBJ1-2; the match to TRBD1 covers 9 bases. The V gene's germline CDR1 is LNHNV and CDR2 YYDKDF (reference sequence). J gave up 5 bases and V 3 bases, and 13 bases lay outside the gene matches. There are 17 residues in the CDR3. The CDR3 nucleotides read TGTGCCACCAGCAGGGGGGTCAGGGACAGGGAATTGTATGGCTACACCTTC. It is translated as CATSRGVRDRELYGYTF.